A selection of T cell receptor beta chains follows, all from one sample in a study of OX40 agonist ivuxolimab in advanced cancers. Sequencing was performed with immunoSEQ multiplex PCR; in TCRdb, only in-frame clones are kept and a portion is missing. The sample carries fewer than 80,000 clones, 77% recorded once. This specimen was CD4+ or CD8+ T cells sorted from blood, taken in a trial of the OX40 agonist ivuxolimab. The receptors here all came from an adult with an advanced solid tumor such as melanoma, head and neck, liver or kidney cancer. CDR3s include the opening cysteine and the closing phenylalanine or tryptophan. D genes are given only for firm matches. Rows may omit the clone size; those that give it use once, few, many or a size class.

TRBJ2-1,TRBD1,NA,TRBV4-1,TGCGCCAGCAGCCCTGGGCGGTACGGACAGGTACAAATGGGATCGGGTGAGCAGTTCTTC,CASSPGRYGQVQMGSGEQFF
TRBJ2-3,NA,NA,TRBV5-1,TGCGCCAGCAGCTTGGCGGTCCGAGATACGCAGTATTTT,CASSLAVRDTQYF
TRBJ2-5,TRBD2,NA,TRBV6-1,TGTGCCAGCAGTGAACGTCGGGGGGGGCAGCAAGAGACCCAGTACTTC,CASSERRGGQQETQYF
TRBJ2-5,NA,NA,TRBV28,TGTGCCAGCAGCAAATTCCAGGGGACGGAGACCCAGTACTTC,CASSKFQGTETQYF
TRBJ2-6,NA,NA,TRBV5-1,TGCGCCAGCAGCTCGGAGAGCTCTGGGGCCAACGTCCTGACTTTC,CASSSESSGANVLTF
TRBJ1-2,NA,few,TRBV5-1,TGCGCCAGCAGCGACCCGGGACTGATCTATGGCTACACCTTC,CASSDPGLIYGYTF
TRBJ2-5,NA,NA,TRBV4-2,TGTGCCAGCAGCCATGCCTCAGGGGTCCCCGGCCAAGAGACCCAGTACTTC,CASSHASGVPGQETQYF
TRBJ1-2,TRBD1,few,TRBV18,TGTGCCAGCTCACCATCGACAGGGCCGGACTATGGCTACACCTTC,CASSPSTGPDYGYTF
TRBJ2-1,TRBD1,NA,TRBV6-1,TGTGCCAGCATTGAACCGACAGGGAGCTCCTACAATGAGCAGTTCTTC,CASIEPTGSSYNEQFF
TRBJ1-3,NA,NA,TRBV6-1,TGTGCCAGCAGTGATGGGGCTGGAAACACCATATATTTT,CASSDGAGNTIYF
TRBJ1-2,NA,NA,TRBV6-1,TGTGCCAGCAGTGAAGCGGAGGCAGGCGGCTACACCTTC,CASSEAEAGGYTF
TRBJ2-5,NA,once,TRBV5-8,TGTGCCAGCAGCTCAAGTACGGGTGACGAGACCCAGTACTTC,CASSSSTGDETQYF
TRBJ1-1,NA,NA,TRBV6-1,TGTGCCAGCAGCAGAGACCAGGGGAGCTGGACTGAAGCTTTCTTT,CASSRDQGSWTEAFF
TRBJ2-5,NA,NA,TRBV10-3,TGTGCCATCAGTGAGGGTGGGGGTAGCGGCAAGCAAGAGACCCAGTACTTC,CAISEGGGSGKQETQYF
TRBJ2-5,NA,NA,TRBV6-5,TGTGCCAGCAGTTACTCAGAGACCCAGTACTTC,CASSYSETQYF
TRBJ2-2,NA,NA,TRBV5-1,TGCGCCAGCAGCCCATTTTTTATTACCGGGGAGCTGTTTTTT,CASSPFFITGELFF
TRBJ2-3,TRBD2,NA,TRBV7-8,TGTGCCAGCAGCCCCCGGACTAGCGGACACACAGATACGCAGTATTTT,CASSPRTSGHTDTQYF
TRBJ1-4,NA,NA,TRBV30,TGTGCCTGGCAGGGCAGATCAACTAATGAAAAACTGTTTTTT,CAWQGRSTNEKLFF
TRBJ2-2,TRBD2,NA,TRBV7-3,TGTGCCAGCACTCTAGCGGGCACCGGGGAGCTGTTTTTT,CASTLAGTGELFF
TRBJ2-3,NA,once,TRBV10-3,TGTGCCATCAGAGGACAGTCCCCTAGCACAGATACGCAGTATTTT,CAIRGQSPSTDTQYF
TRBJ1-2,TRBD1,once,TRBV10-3,TGTGCCATCACCCTGACAGGGGGCGACTATGGCTACACCTTC,CAITLTGGDYGYTF
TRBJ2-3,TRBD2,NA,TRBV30,TGTGCCTGGCGGAAGCGGGGGGGCACAGATACGCAGTATTTT,CAWRKRGGTDTQYF
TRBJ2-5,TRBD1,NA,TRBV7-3,TGTGCCAGCAGCCGGGACAGGTCGGAGACCCAGTACTTC,CASSRDRSETQYF
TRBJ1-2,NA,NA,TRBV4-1,TGCGCCAGCAGCCAAGGGCAGAACTATGGCTACACCTTC,CASSQGQNYGYTF
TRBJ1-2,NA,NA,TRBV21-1,TGTGCCAGCAGCAGCACAGGAGCCCACTATGGCTACACCTTC,CASSSTGAHYGYTF
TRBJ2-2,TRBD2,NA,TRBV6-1,TGTGCCAGCAGTGAAGGTGCGGGAGGGCCCGGGGAGCTGTTTTTT,CASSEGAGGPGELFF
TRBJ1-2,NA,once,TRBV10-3,TGTGCCATCACCCAACAGGACCATCACATGGGTGGCTACACCTTC,CAITQQDHHMGGYTF
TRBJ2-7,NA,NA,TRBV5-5,TGTGCCAGCAGCTCACGCCTGGATAGGGCAGTACCCTACGAGCAGTACTTC,CASSSRLDRAVPYEQYF
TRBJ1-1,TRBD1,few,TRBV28,TGTGCCAGCAGTTTATGGTGGGACAGGAACACTGAAGCTTTCTTT,CASSLWWDRNTEAFF
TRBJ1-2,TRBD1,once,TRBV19,TGTGCCAGTAACGACCGCTCCAGGGGGCGAAATGGCTACACCTTC,CASNDRSRGRNGYTF
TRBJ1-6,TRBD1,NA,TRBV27,TGTGCCAGCAGTTTAATGATCGGGACAGGGAAATCACCCCTCCACTTT,CASSLMIGTGKSPLHF
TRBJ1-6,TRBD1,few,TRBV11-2,TGTGCCAGCAGCACCGGGACAGGGAATAATTCACCCCTCCACTTT,CASSTGTGNNSPLHF
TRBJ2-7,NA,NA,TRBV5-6,TGTGCCAGCAGCCTCGGGACACTAACCTACGAGCAGTACTTC,CASSLGTLTYEQYF
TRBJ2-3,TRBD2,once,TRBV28,TGTGCCAGCAGTTTTCCGAGCGGGAGCGGCTCGGATACGCAGTATTTT,CASSFPSGSGSDTQYF
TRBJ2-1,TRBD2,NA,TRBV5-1,TGCGCCAGCGTAGCGGGGGATTCCTACAATGAGCAGTTCTTC,CASVAGDSYNEQFF